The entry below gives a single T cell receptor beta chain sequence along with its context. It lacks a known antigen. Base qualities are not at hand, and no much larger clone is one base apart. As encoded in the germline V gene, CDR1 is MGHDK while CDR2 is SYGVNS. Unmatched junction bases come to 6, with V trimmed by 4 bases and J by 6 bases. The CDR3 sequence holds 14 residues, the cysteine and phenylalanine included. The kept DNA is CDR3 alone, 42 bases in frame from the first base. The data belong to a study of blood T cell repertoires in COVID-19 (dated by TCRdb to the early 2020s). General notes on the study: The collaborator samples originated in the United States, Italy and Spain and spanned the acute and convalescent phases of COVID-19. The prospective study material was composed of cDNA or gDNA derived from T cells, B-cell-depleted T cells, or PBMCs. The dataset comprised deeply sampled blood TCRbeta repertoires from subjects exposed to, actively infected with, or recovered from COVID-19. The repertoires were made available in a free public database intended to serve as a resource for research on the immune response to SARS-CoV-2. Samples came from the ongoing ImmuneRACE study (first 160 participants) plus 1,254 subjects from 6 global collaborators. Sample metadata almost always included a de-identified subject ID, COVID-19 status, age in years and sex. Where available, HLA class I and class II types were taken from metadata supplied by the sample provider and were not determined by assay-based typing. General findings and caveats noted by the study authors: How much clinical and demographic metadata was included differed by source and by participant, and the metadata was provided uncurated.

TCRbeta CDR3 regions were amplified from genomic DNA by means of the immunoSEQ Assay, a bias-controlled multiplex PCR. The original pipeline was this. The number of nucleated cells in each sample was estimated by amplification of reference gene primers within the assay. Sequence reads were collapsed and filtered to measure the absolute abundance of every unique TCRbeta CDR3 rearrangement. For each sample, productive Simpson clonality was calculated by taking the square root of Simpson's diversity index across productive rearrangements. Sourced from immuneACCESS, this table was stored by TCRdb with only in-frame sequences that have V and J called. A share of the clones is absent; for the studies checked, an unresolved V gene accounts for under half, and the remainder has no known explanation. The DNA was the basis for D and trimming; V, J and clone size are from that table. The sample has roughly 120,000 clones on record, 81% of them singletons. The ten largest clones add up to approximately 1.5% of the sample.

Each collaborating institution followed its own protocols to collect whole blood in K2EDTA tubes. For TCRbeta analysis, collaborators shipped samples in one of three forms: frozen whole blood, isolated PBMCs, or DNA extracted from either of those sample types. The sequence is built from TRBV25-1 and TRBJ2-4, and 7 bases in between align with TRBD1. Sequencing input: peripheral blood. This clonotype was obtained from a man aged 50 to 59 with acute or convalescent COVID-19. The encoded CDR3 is CASSAPGQLNIQYF. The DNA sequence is TGTGCCAGCAGTGCACCGGGACAGTTAAACATTCAGTACTTC.